One and the same sample provided the 18 T cell receptor beta chains below, sequenced in a study of blood T cells in healthy people across ages. The authors ran a second PCR of roughly 6 to 12 cycles using a sample-barcoded 5' primer and a J-beta primer mix. From the 5' RACE reads, TCRdb called clonotypes with MiXCR, one entry per CDR3 protein. The sample holds about 930,000 distinct CDR3 sequences; 29% are singletons and the top ten take roughly a tenth. These records were also assigned to another study, of T cells of mothers and their children.

The sample comprised blood. These receptors were collected from a woman aged 40 to 55 in good health.

The chain employs TRBV3-1 and TRBJ2-4; TRBD1 is a possible D gene (6 bases). From germline, CDR1 is LGHDT and CDR2 YNNKEL (reference sequence). The CDR3 spans 15 residues. With 6 bases removed from V and 0 bases from J, the gap between germline ends came to 12 bases. This CDR3 reads CASSLRGIAKNIQYF. The CDR3 DNA follows: TGTGCCAGCAGTCTCAGGGGAATAGCCAAAAACATTCAGTACTTC.

The chain joins TRBV6-2 or TRBV6-3 to TRBJ2-5; the D gene is possibly TRBD2 (6 bases). CDR1 is MNHEY, CDR2 SVGEGT, per germline. Trimming pared 2 bases from V and 2 bases from J, leaving 9 bases between. This CDR3 contains 14 residues. CDR3 DNA: TGTGCCAGCAGTTACGGCGGGGAGCAAGAGACCCAGTACTTC. This codes for CASSYGGEQETQYF.

This clonotype was found many times. The genes are TRBV7-2 and TRBJ2-7, with D unresolved. This CDR3 spans 13 amino acids. V was trimmed by 6 bases and J by 7 bases, leaving 16 bases between them. Per the germline V gene, CDR1 is SGHTA and CDR2 is FQGNSA. The CDR3 nucleotides read TGTGCCAGCAGTTCGGCCATACTCGGGGAGCAGTACTTC. Translated, it gives CASSSAILGEQYF.

The sample holds a few counts of this clonotype. The chain links TRBV9 to TRBJ2-3; D is unclear. CDR3 length equals 13 residues. V was shortened by 0 bases and J by 1 base, with 3 bases between the two germline ends. Germline V gene sequence: CDR1 SGDLS, CDR2 YYNGEE. The CDR3 DNA sequence: TGTGCCAGCAGCGTAGCCCGCACAGATACGCAGTATTTT. This encodes CASSVARTDTQYF. Full variable domain (missing parts from reference TRBV9 and TRBJ2-3): DSGVTQTPKHLITATGQRVTLRCSPRSGDLSVYWYQQSLDQGLQFLIQYYNGEERAKGNILERFSAQQFPDLHSELNLSSLELGDSALYFCASSVARTDTQYFGPGTRLTVL.

In regard to this clonotype: The junction shows a germline mismatch at one end, possibly a read error. The rearrangement uses TRBV5-1 and TRBJ2-3; perhaps TRBD1 as D (5 bases). CDR1 is SGHRS, CDR2 YFSETQ, per germline. The CDR3 totals 15 residues. The CDR3 nucleotides read TGCACCAGCAGCTCCCAGGGTAGCAAAGGCGATACGCAGTATTTT. Its protein product is CTSSSQGSKGDTQYF.

This clonotype showed up just a few times. The chain's CDR3 is CASSQDPGGRFEQYF. The CDR3 bases are TGCGCCAGCAGCCAAGATCCGGGGGGTCGGTTTGAGCAGTACTTC. This chain links TRBV4-1 with TRBJ2-7; TRBD2 matches at 7 bases. This CDR3 spans 15 amino acids. V gave up 0 bases and J gave up 7 bases; unmatched junction bases: 9. Germline V CDR1 and CDR2: MGHRA, YSYEKL.

The CDR3 DNA reads TGCAGTGCTAGAGACGGGGACAGTACGCGGGAGACCCAGTACTTC. Translated, it gives CSARDGDSTRETQYF. The chain has TRBV20-1 and TRBJ2-5; 7 bases fit TRBD1. Germline loops: CDR1 DFQATT, CDR2 SNEGSKA (reference sequence). This CDR3 comprises 15 residues. V lost 0 bases, J lost 5 bases, and 9 bases stayed unmatched.

V and J are TRBV7-3 and TRBJ2-1; either TRBD1 or TRBD2 may supply D (5 bases each). This CDR3 spans 15 amino acids. The V gene's germline CDR1 is SGHTA and CDR2 FQGTGA. V shed 8 bases and J shed 4 bases, with 18 bases lying between them. The CDR3 bases are TGTGCCAGCGGGGGAGATGGACGGGGATACAATGAGCAGTTCTTC. It specifies CASGGDGRGYNEQFF.

The genes are TRBV5-1 and TRBJ1-2; possible D gene TRBD1, 6 bases. The V end was cut by 4 bases, the J end by 1 base, with 11 bases between. CDR1 is SGHRS and CDR2 is YFSETQ in the germline V gene. There are 14 residues in the CDR3. CDR3 residues: CASSTGTNNYGYTF. CDR3 sequence (DNA): TGCGCCAGCAGCACCGGGACAAATAACTATGGCTACACCTTC.

Turning to this clonotype: This could be a read error, since a much larger clone is one nucleotide away. The chain joins TRBV12-3 or TRBV12-4 to TRBJ2-3, with D perhaps matching TRBD1 or TRBD2 (5 bases each). The CDR3 has 14 residues. CDR3 nucleotides: TGTGCCGGCAGTTTGGGGACCACCACAGATACGCAGTATTTT. Its translation is CAGSLGTTTDTQYF.

Notes on this clonotype: One end of the junction does not line up with germline, which may come from a read error. The chain employs TRBV20-1 and TRBJ2-6; 12 bases agree with TRBD1. The CDR3 is made up of 17 amino acids. Germline lookup yields CDR1 DFQATT and CDR2 SNEGSKA (reference sequence). DNA for the CDR3: TGCAGTGCTAGGGGGGGACAGGGGGCAAGTGGGGCCAACGTCCCGACTTTC. Translating it yields CSARGGQGASGANVPTF.

J is TRBJ1-2 and V is TRBV28, with 7 bases lining up with TRBD1. The CDR3 consists of 13 residues. From germline, CDR1 is MDHEN and CDR2 SYDVKM. J lost 8 bases, V lost 5 bases, and 8 bases had no gene match. The CDR3 sequence is CASSPRQGGGYTF. CDR3 sequence (DNA): TGTGCCAGCAGTCCCAGACAGGGAGGAGGCTACACCTTC.

This clonotype was seen a few times. The chain employs TRBV12-3 or TRBV12-4 and TRBJ1-5, with 11 bases that match TRBD1. The CDR3 consists of 15 residues. V trimming: 6 bases; J trimming: 4 bases; junction bases outside the gene matches: 5. The CDR3 bases are TGTGCCAGCAGACTGGACAGGGGGCAGAATCAGCCCCAGCATTTT. The encoded protein is CASRLDRGQNQPQHF.

Concerning this clonotype: A read error is possible here, since a much larger clone lies one base away. Here the CDR3 omits its conserved ending phenylalanine or tryptophan, so a read error is the likely source. The chain joins TRBV9 to TRBJ2-7; D gene unclear. The V end was cut by 0 bases, the J end by 4 bases, with 8 bases between. Germline V gene sequence: CDR1 SGDLS, CDR2 YYNGEE. The CDR3 has 13 amino acids. The CDR3: CASSVAHGYEQYC. CDR3 sequence (DNA): TGTGCCAGCAGCGTAGCTCACGGGTACGAGCAGTACTGC.

This chain joins TRBV29-1 and TRBJ2-3, with TRBD2 identical over 9 bases. Germline CDR1 and CDR2: SQVTM and ANQGSEA. V lost 1 base and J lost 1; bases outside the gene matches: 6. This CDR3 comprises 16 residues. CDR3 in amino acids: CSVEGEASGGTDTQYF. The CDR3 region has the DNA TGCAGCGTTGAAGGGGAAGCTAGCGGGGGCACAGATACGCAGTATTTT.

This clonotype showed up many times. J is TRBJ2-7 and V is TRBV3-1, with TRBD2 matching over 9 bases. CDR3 size: 16 residues. Germline lookup yields CDR1 LGHDT and CDR2 YNNKEL (reference sequence). After removal of 1 base from V and 7 bases from J, the junction contained 11 bases not matched to a gene. This CDR3 is CASSQGPPRLAGEQYF. In nucleotides, the CDR3 is TGTGCCAGCAGCCAAGGTCCCCCGAGGCTAGCGGGGGAGCAGTACTTC.

The chain has TRBV29-1 and TRBJ1-2, with TRBD1 as a possible D gene (6 bases). V was shortened by 4 bases and J by 7 bases, with 13 bases between the two germline ends. The CDR3 extends over 12 amino acids. Germline V gene lookup returns CDR1 SQVTM and CDR2 ANQGSEA. DNA for the CDR3: TGCAGCGTTGTTGGGGGGGCTCTTGGCTACACCTTC. It encodes CSVVGGALGYTF.

CDR3 in DNA: TGCAGCGTAACACAGGGCAATGAGCAGTTCTTC. The encoded protein is CSVTQGNEQFF. The chain couples TRBV29-1 to TRBJ2-1; the D gene is possibly TRBD1 (6 bases). CDR1 and CDR2 (germline): SQVTM, ANQGSEA. The CDR3 spans 11 residues. Trimming took off 6 bases at V and 6 bases at J, with 9 bases between the two ends.